This T cell receptor (beta chain) was sequenced during a study of OX40 agonist ivuxolimab in advanced cancers. Study-wide results and limits: Expanded peripheral T cell antigen specificity was not determined. The study observed clonal expansion of CD4+ and CD8+ blood T cells by week 6 at 0.1 to 3.0 mg/kg.

Some clones are missing from TCRdb's copy, which holds only in-frame ones; the method was immunoSEQ multiplex PCR. The sample has about 810 clones, approximately 80% seen once; the top ten hold 11%. For this clone: Its matching antigen is unknown.

Germline values: CDR1 MRHNA, CDR2 SNTAGT. V dropped 5 bases and J dropped 5 bases, with 7 bases sitting between them. CDR3 length: 11 amino acids. The chain links TRBV6-4 to TRBJ2-7; D is ambiguous. The sample here was taken in a trial of the OX40 agonist ivuxolimab. This receptor was obtained from an adult with an advanced solid tumor such as melanoma, head and neck, liver or kidney cancer. The DNA of the CDR3 is TGTGCCAGCAGTTTCTCTAACGAGCAGTACTTC. This encodes CASSFSNEQYF.